These T cell receptor beta chains were read from a single sample in a study of response to subunit inactivated influenza vaccine. TCRdb processed the RT-PCR reads anew with MiXCR; each CDR3 protein has one entry. The sample holds almost 600,000 distinct CDR3 sequences; 12% to 15% are singletons and the top ten take approximately 10%. Here the sequenced sample was PBMCs from blood, taken roughly 13 days after vaccination. The source is a man in his forties or fifties who received an inactivated influenza vaccine. Both conserved end residues are trimmed from each CDR3.

TRBV12-3/TRBV12-4	TRBJ2-1	ASSPGIGQF
TRBV12-3/TRBV12-4	TRBJ1-2	ASSLSGRGNGYT
TRBV28	TRBJ2-5	ASSEYSGQETQY
TRBV12-3/TRBV12-4	TRBJ2-7	ASSAQNRGEQC
TRBV6-2/TRBV6-3	TRBJ2-2	ASSRTGTSVTGELF
TRBV29-1	TRBJ2-5	SVGLRPQETQY
TRBV20-1	TRBJ2-5	SAHSALPGETQY
TRBV20-1	TRBJ2-1	SARVAGGPREQF
TRBV6-5	TRBJ2-1	ASSSRWTGSYNEQF
TRBV12-3/TRBV12-4	TRBJ2-7	ASSPNGQAYEQY
TRBV7-2	TRBJ2-7	ASSLTFLDEQY
TRBV20-1	TRBJ2-2	SADGTAGPGELF
TRBV30	TRBJ2-3	AWSVYFPDTQY
TRBV12-3/TRBV12-4	TRBJ1-4	ASSEGQPAKEKLF
TRBV9	TRBJ2-1	ASSAGASGYNEQF
TRBV2	TRBJ2-7	ASLTSEPNRTYEQY
TRBV18	TRBJ1-4	ASSPSGEKLF
TRBV29-1	TRBJ2-3	SVVDRKLSTDTQY
TRBV2	TRBJ2-3	ASSELGSFTDTQY
TRBV27	TRBJ2-1	ASSLSGTSGRALNEQF
TRBV24-1	TRBJ2-1	ATESGANEQF
TRBV11-2	TRBJ2-2	ASSLVRLAGTGLTGELF
TRBV18	TRBJ1-1	ASSPSPIPTEAF
TRBV28	TRBJ1-6	ASSLQGRGLLNSPLH
TRBV11-2	TRBJ1-1	ASSQGNRGGTEAF
TRBV28	TRBJ2-7	ASNAAGQPSYEQY
TRBV28	TRBJ2-5	ASTLVGGQETQY
TRBV12-3/TRBV12-4	TRBJ2-7	ASSLGPGNNEQY
TRBV19	TRBJ2-2	ASSIGWSSGYTGELF
TRBV15	TRBJ2-7	ATSETTGPSYEQY
TRBV6-2/TRBV6-3	TRBJ2-7	ASSYPFYEQY
TRBV18	TRBJ1-4	ASSLGLPAHEKLF
TRBV24-1	TRBJ2-1	ATSDLGGSSYNEQF
TRBV20-1	TRBJ2-7	SGTSGSYEQY
TRBV5-8	TRBJ1-6	ASSWGDSPLH
TRBV4-2	TRBJ2-3	ASSLSANTADTQY
TRBV12-3/TRBV12-4	TRBJ2-1	ASSLSSGGSYEQF
TRBV5-1	TRBJ2-3	ASSPERGADTQY